This is a list of T cell receptor beta chains from one sample in a study of vaccination effects on CD4 cells after COVID-19. These receptors have no known antigen. Repertoires were generated with immunoSEQ multiplex PCR, while TCRdb's copy carries only in-frame clones and drops some. In the table there are about 73,000 clones, roughly 74% of which are singletons. The specimen was CD4+ T cells from PBMCs cultured with HCoV-NL63 spike peptides, collected before COVID-19 vaccination. The receptors originated from a human donor who received a COVID-19 vaccine. Each CDR3 is given with its conserved first and last residue. The D gene is left open where the match is weak. Only some rows state a clone size, as once, few, many or a class for expanded clones.

D,V,J,size,DNA,CDR3
.,TRBV7-3,TRBJ2-5,once,TGTGCCAGCAGCCGAGGGACCTTGGAGACCCAGTACTTC,CASSRGTLETQYF
.,TRBV2,TRBJ2-5,.,TGTGCCACCTCGCCACGGGGCGTCGAGACCCAGTACTTC,CATSPRGVETQYF
TRBD1,TRBV19,TRBJ2-3,.,TGTGCCAGTAGTTGGGGCAGGGGGCGGATAGATACGCAGTATTTT,CASSWGRGRIDTQYF
.,TRBV29-1,TRBJ1-2,.,TGCAGCGTTGATGCGGGCTACACCTTC,CSVDAGYTF
.,TRBV2,TRBJ1-5,.,TGTGCCAGCAGTGATATAATGAGCAATCAGCCCCAGCATTTT,CASSDIMSNQPQHF
.,TRBV7-2,TRBJ1-1,.,TGTGCCAGCAGCTTAGTAGGGAATCCAGAAGCTTTCTTT,CASSLVGNPEAFF
.,TRBV30,TRBJ2-2,few,TGTGCCTGGAGTGGGCTAGCCGGGGCCGGGGAGCTGTTTTTT,CAWSGLAGAGELFF
.,TRBV5-1,TRBJ2-3,.,TGCGCCAGCAGGCGCCACCAGGGGGATACGCAGTATTTT,CASRRHQGDTQYF
.,TRBV29-1,TRBJ1-1,few,TGCAGCGTTGTCCCGGGGTCCACTGAAGCTTTCTTT,CSVVPGSTEAFF
TRBD1,TRBV6-6,TRBJ1-2,.,TGTGCCAGCAGTTATGAGACAGGGGTTAGCTACACCTTC,CASSYETGVSYTF
.,TRBV7-2,TRBJ2-5,.,TGTGCCAGCAGCTTAAGAGGGGGGACCGGTGAGACCCAGTACTTC,CASSLRGGTGETQYF
.,TRBV20-1,TRBJ2-1,few,TGCAGTGCAAACGCTTACAGCGAGCAGTTCTTC,CSANAYSEQFF
TRBD1,TRBV6-5,TRBJ2-5,.,TGTGCCAGCGAGCGACAGGGCCCAGAGACCCAGTACTTC,CASERQGPETQYF
.,TRBV2,TRBJ2-5,.,TGTGCCAGCAGTGGACCGGGGGAGACCCAGTACTTC,CASSGPGETQYF
.,TRBV28,TRBJ2-5,few,TGTGCCAGCAGTTTACGGGTCCCAGAGACCCAGTACTTC,CASSLRVPETQYF
.,TRBV14,TRBJ1-1,few,TGTGCCAGCAGCCAAGATTGGGGGCTCGGCACTGAAGCTTTCTTT,CASSQDWGLGTEAFF
.,TRBV19,TRBJ2-3,once,TGTGCCTCCCGCCCGGGGGTTTCAGATACGCAGTATTTT,CASRPGVSDTQYF
.,TRBV7-2,TRBJ1-5,.,TGTGCCAGCAGCCCCACAGTTTGGCAGATTAATCAGCCCCAGCATTTT,CASSPTVWQINQPQHF
.,TRBV11-2,TRBJ2-1,.,TGTGCCAGCAGCCTCACCCCCCTCGGCTCCTACAATGAGCAGTTCTTC,CASSLTPLGSYNEQFF
TRBD1,TRBV29-1,TRBJ1-1,few,TGCAGCGTCACGGGACAGCAGAACACTGAAGCTTTCTTT,CSVTGQQNTEAFF
.,TRBV28,TRBJ1-1,.,TGTGCCAGCAGTCCTCCCGGAGTCCGCACTGAAGCTTTCTTT,CASSPPGVRTEAFF
.,TRBV19,TRBJ1-4,.,TGTGCCAGTAGTTCCCTCCCCGGCAGGGGATCAACTAATGAAAAACTGTTTTTT,CASSSLPGRGSTNEKLFF
TRBD1,TRBV6-5,TRBJ1-4,once,TGTGCCAGCAGGGCGGGGGGGACAGGAAATGAAAAACTGTTTTTT,CASRAGGTGNEKLFF
.,TRBV9,TRBJ2-5,.,TGTGCCAGCAGCGTAGAGGGGCGCCGAGAGACCCAGTACTTC,CASSVEGRRETQYF
TRBD1,TRBV2,TRBJ1-5,.,TGTGCCAGCAGTGAAGGACAGGGCGGGCGTGGGCCCCAGCATTTT,CASSEGQGGRGPQHF
TRBD1,TRBV5-1,TRBJ1-3,few,TGCGCCAGCAGCACGACAGGGGCCGCTGGAAACACCATATATTTT,CASSTTGAAGNTIYF
.,TRBV4-1,TRBJ1-2,once,TGCGCCAGCAGCCAAGCGGACGGGCCAAGACCGTATGGCTACACCTTC,CASSQADGPRPYGYTF
TRBD2,TRBV27,TRBJ2-2,.,TGTGCCAGCATTAAGAGCCCAGCGGGGTCGGGGTACACCGGGGAGCTGTTTTTT,CASIKSPAGSGYTGELFF
.,TRBV18,TRBJ2-1,.,TGTGCCAGCTCACCACTCGGTCAGAACTACAATGAGCAGTTCTTC,CASSPLGQNYNEQFF